This is a list of T cell receptor beta chains from one sample in a study of blood T cell repertoires in COVID-19. Generated by immunoSEQ multiplex PCR, the TCRdb table keeps only in-frame clones and is missing some. The table records a few hundred thousand clones, 85% to 90% of them present only once. The sequencing sample was made of peripheral blood. The receptors were sampled from a woman in her sixties with COVID-19, enrolled during active disease. Both conserved end residues are part of each CDR3. D genes are given only for firm matches. Expanded clones get a size class; other rows say once, few or many, or leave the size out.

clone_size,d_call,j_call,v_call,cdr3_nt,cdr3_aa
-,TRBD1,TRBJ2-3,TRBV30,TGTGCCTGGAGTAGGCGGACAGGGGTCACAGATACGCAGTATTTT,CAWSRRTGVTDTQYF
once,-,TRBJ2-3,TRBV11-1,TGTGCCAGCAGCTTAGGGACTAGGAGGGGGACAGATACGCAGTATTTT,CASSLGTRRGTDTQYF
-,-,TRBJ2-1,TRBV7-7,TGTGCCAGCAGCTTAGGGGGGGAAGGCAATGAGCAGTTCTTC,CASSLGGEGNEQFF
-,TRBD1,TRBJ1-2,TRBV5-1,TGCGCCAGCAGCTTGTGGGGACAGGCCCTCTATGGCTACACCTTC,CASSLWGQALYGYTF
-,-,TRBJ2-7,TRBV4-3,TGCGCCAGCAGCCAAGGACTAGGAGGACCCGAGCAGTACTTC,CASSQGLGGPEQYF
-,-,TRBJ1-4,TRBV25-1,TGTGCCAGCAGTCCATACGCCGGGGGGTTCGATGAAAAACTGTTTTTT,CASSPYAGGFDEKLFF
-,-,TRBJ2-3,TRBV6-2/TRBV6-3,TGTGCCAGCAGTTACGAGGGGGGGTACCGCACAGATACGCAGTATTTT,CASSYEGGYRTDTQYF
once,TRBD1,TRBJ2-1,TRBV19,TGTGCCAGGACAGGGGCATGTGATGAGCAGTTCTTC,CARTGACDEQFF
-,TRBD2,TRBJ2-7,TRBV4-1,TGCGCCAGCAGCCTTATAGCGGGAGGGCCCATTGGGCAGTACTTC,CASSLIAGGPIGQYF
-,TRBD1,TRBJ1-3,TRBV10-2,TGCGCCAGCATGGACAGGGGCACCTCTGGAAACACCATATATTTT,CASMDRGTSGNTIYF
-,-,TRBJ1-2,TRBV27,TGTGCCAGCAGTTTAGCGAGGGGGTCGGCTGTAGACTATGGCTACACCTTC,CASSLARGSAVDYGYTF
-,TRBD1,TRBJ1-1,TRBV5-1,TGCGCCAGCAGCTTGGAAATCCGGGACAGGTTCCAGGCTTTCTTT,CASSLEIRDRFQAFF
-,TRBD1,TRBJ2-7,TRBV28,TGTGCCAGCAGTTTTGGGACAGGCCAGCAGTACTTC,CASSFGTGQQYF
-,TRBD2,TRBJ2-1,TRBV5-1,TGCGCCAGCAGCAAGCGCCTTCGGCAAAATCTAGCGGGAGGGCCGGATGAGCAGTTCTTC,CASSKRLRQNLAGGPDEQFF
-,TRBD1,TRBJ2-1,TRBV5-5,TGTGCCAGCAGCTTACGTAACAGGGGGCAAAGGGATGAGCAGTTCTTC,CASSLRNRGQRDEQFF
-,TRBD2,TRBJ2-3,TRBV30,TGTGCCTGGACCGACACGAGCCAACTAGCGGCAGCGTGGGATACGCAGTATTTT,CAWTDTSQLAAAWDTQYF
-,-,TRBJ1-6,TRBV5-1,TGCGCCAGCAGCTCCCGCGGGGGACCGGCCGATAATTCACCCCTCCACTTT,CASSSRGGPADNSPLHF
-,-,TRBJ2-1,TRBV3-1/TRBV3-2,TGTGCCAGCAGCCAAGCGATCAGAAGCTCCTACAATGAGCAGTTCTTC,CASSQAIRSSYNEQFF
-,TRBD1,TRBJ1-2,TRBV15,TGTGCCACCAGCAGAGACCTGGACAGGGTCTATGGCTACACCTTC,CATSRDLDRVYGYTF
-,-,TRBJ2-1,TRBV29-1,TGCAGCGTTGCCAGGGGAGATGGTGAGCAGTTCTTC,CSVARGDGEQFF
-,-,TRBJ2-2,TRBV11-2,TGTGCCAGCAGCTTAGGGGGCTCCCCCACCGGGGAGCTGTTTTTT,CASSLGGSPTGELFF
-,TRBD2,TRBJ2-5,TRBV27,TGTGCCAGCAGTTTAGGAGGCGGGAGTTGGGAGACCCAGTACTTC,CASSLGGGSWETQYF
few,-,TRBJ2-7,TRBV29-1,TGCAGCGTTGAGGCCCTGCTGGGGGCCTCCTACGAGCAGTACTTC,CSVEALLGASYEQYF
-,-,TRBJ1-2,TRBV5-6,TGTGCCAGCAGCCCCAGGGATAACTATGGCTACACCTTC,CASSPRDNYGYTF
-,-,TRBJ2-2,TRBV20-1,TGCAGTGTTAGTCCGGGACATTCCCCCACCGGGGAGCTGTTTTTT,CSVSPGHSPTGELFF
once,TRBD2,TRBJ2-1,TRBV6-2/TRBV6-3,TGTGCCAGCAGTTATCGAGCTAGCGGTTCCTACAATGAGCAGTTCTTC,CASSYRASGSYNEQFF
-,-,TRBJ2-2,TRBV5-4,TGTGCCAGCAGCAGGGGGGGAACTACCACCGGGGAGCTGTTTTTT,CASSRGGTTTGELFF
-,-,TRBJ2-1,TRBV7-3,TGTGCCAGCAGCCTCTCGGGGCAGGGAGGATACAATGAGCAGTTCTTC,CASSLSGQGGYNEQFF
-,-,TRBJ2-1,TRBV9,TGTGCCAGCAGCGTAGGCGCCTCCTCCTACAATGAGCAGTTCTTC,CASSVGASSYNEQFF
-,-,TRBJ1-5,TRBV27,TGTGCCAGCAGTGGAGGTTCGGGGGGGGCCCGTACATATAGCAATCAGCCCCAGCATTTT,CASSGGSGGARTYSNQPQHF
-,TRBD1,TRBJ1-3,TRBV11-2,TGTGCCAGCAGCTGGGACAGGGACCCTGGAAACACCATATATTTT,CASSWDRDPGNTIYF
-,-,TRBJ1-4,TRBV19,TGTGCCAGTAGTATGGTTCAGGGCCGTAATGAAAAACTGTTTTTT,CASSMVQGRNEKLFF
-,TRBD2,TRBJ2-3,TRBV7-2,TGTGCCAGCGGTCGGGGGGTAGCGGGAGGAGATACGCAGTATTTT,CASGRGVAGGDTQYF
-,-,TRBJ1-3,TRBV19,TGTGCCAGTAGTAGGGACGCCGGGGGCTCTGGAAACACCATATATTTT,CASSRDAGGSGNTIYF
-,TRBD2,TRBJ2-1,TRBV3-1/TRBV3-2,TGTGCCAGCGTCCCCGGGACTAGCGGGAGCAATGAGCAGTTCTTC,CASVPGTSGSNEQFF
-,TRBD2,TRBJ2-2,TRBV4-3,TGCGCCAGCAGCCAAGCCCTGGCAGGGACTACATACACCGGGGAGCTGTTTTTT,CASSQALAGTTYTGELFF
-,-,TRBJ1-1,TRBV2,TGTGCCAGCAAGGGAGGACATATGAACACTGAAGCTTTCTTT,CASKGGHMNTEAFF
-,TRBD2,TRBJ2-3,TRBV18,TGTGCCAGCTCACCCGGGAGGGGCACAGATACGCAGTATTTT,CASSPGRGTDTQYF
-,-,TRBJ2-3,TRBV10-3,TGTGCCATCAGTGACCCGACAGCCCTAAACGGGGATACGCAGTATTTT,CAISDPTALNGDTQYF
-,-,TRBJ2-4,TRBV19,TGTGCCAGTAGTCCCGTGACTTCAGCCAAAAACATTCAGTACTTC,CASSPVTSAKNIQYF
-,-,TRBJ1-5,TRBV7-9,TGTGCCAGCAGCTTAGGAGGTGGCAATCAGCCCCAGCATTTT,CASSLGGGNQPQHF
few,TRBD2,TRBJ2-7,TRBV6-6,TGTGCCAGCAGTTATTCGGGACTAGCGGAGGCGGGGGAGCAGTACTTC,CASSYSGLAEAGEQYF
-,TRBD1,TRBJ2-2,TRBV7-2,TGTGCCAGCAGCCCCCGACAGGGTCGGAGCGGGGAGCTGTTTTTT,CASSPRQGRSGELFF
-,-,TRBJ1-1,TRBV19,TGTGCCAGTAGTATAGGCGACATTGAAGCTTTCTTT,CASSIGDIEAFF
-,TRBD1,TRBJ2-7,TRBV6-1,TGTGCCAGCAGTGAAGTGTTCGGGACAGCGGTCTACGAGCAGTACTTC,CASSEVFGTAVYEQYF
-,TRBD2,TRBJ2-1,TRBV10-3,TGTGCCATCAGTGACTTAGCGGGAGTAAGGTCCTACAATGAGCAGTTCTTC,CAISDLAGVRSYNEQFF
-,-,TRBJ2-1,TRBV27,TGTGCCAGCAGTTATCCACGCGGTGAGCAGTTCTTC,CASSYPRGEQFF
-,-,TRBJ1-3,TRBV25-1,TGTGCCAGCAGTGAATCCACTAACACCATATATTTT,CASSESTNTIYF
-,TRBD1,TRBJ1-4,TRBV6-6,TGTGCCAGCAGTCACGGACAGGGGAATGAAAAACTGTTTTTT,CASSHGQGNEKLFF
-,-,TRBJ2-1,TRBV2,TGTGCCAGCAGCGACGCCTCGGCGGGAACGTACAATGAGCAGTTCTTC,CASSDASAGTYNEQFF
-,-,TRBJ1-3,TRBV6-5,TGTGCCAGCAGTTACTCGAGGGTACCCGCTGGAAACACCATATATTTT,CASSYSRVPAGNTIYF